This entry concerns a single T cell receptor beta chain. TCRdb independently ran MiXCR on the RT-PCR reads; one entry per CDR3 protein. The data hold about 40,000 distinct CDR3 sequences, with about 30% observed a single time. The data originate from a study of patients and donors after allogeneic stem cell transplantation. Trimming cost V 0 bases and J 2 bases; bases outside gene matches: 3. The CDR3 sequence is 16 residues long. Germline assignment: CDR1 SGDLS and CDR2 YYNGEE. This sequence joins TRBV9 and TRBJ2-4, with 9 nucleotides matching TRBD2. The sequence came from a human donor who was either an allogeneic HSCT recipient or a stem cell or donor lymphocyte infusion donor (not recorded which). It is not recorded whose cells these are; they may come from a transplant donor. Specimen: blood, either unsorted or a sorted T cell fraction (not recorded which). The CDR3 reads CASSVEPSGTKNIQYF. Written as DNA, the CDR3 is TGTGCCAGCAGCGTAGAACCTAGCGGGACCAAAAACATTCAGTACTTC.